These 5 T cell receptor beta chains were sequenced from one sample in a study of CD8 T cells in Susac syndrome. Random hexamers were used to reverse transcribe 0.5 to 1 ug of RNA. TCRdb passed the immunoSEQ multiplex PCR reads through MiXCR, listing each CDR3 protein once. The sample consists of 210,000 or so distinct CDR3 sequences, 90% to 95% of them appearing once. The sequenced sample was CD8+ T cells from PBMCs. These receptors originate from a human donor with multiple sclerosis.

The V gene is TRBV11-3, the J gene TRBJ2-5; perhaps TRBD1 as D (5 bases). This CDR3 spans 14 amino acids. CDR1 and CDR2 (germline): SGHNT, YENEEA. Trimming stripped 5 bases from V and 4 bases from J, with 14 bases between. CDR3 protein: CASSPVGQGETQYF. The CDR3 DNA reads as TGTGCCAGCAGCCCCGTAGGGCAGGGAGAGACCCAGTACTTC.

The chain has TRBV15 and TRBJ1-3; D is ambiguous. The CDR3 covers 17 residues. Germline V gene sequence: CDR1 LNHNV, CDR2 YYDKDF (reference sequence). V lost 5 bases and J lost 0, with 17 bases in between. This chain's CDR3 is CATSGLTPLSSGNTIYF. The CDR3, as DNA: TGTGCCACCAGCGGCCTCACCCCCTTGAGCTCTGGAAACACCATATATTTT.

V gene TRBV10-3 combines with J gene TRBJ2-2; no clear D gene. The germline V gene encodes CDR1 ENHRY and CDR2 SYGVKD. Trimming removed 0 bases at V and 3 bases at J, with 2 bases between. This CDR3 contains 13 residues. In DNA form, the CDR3 reads TGTGCCATCAGTGAGTCTGACACCGGGGAGCTGTTTTTT. Its translation: CAISESDTGELFF.

The chain is built from TRBV13 and TRBJ2-1; D not resolved. The CDR3 length is 13 residues. Trimming removed 5 bases at V and 4 bases at J, with 9 bases between. In germline, CDR1 is PRHDT, CDR2 FYEKMQ (reference sequence). CDR3 nucleotide sequence: TGTGCCAGCAGCCCCCCCCCTTACAATGAGCAGTTCTTC. Its translation is CASSPPPYNEQFF.

CDR3 DNA sequence: TGTGCCTGGAGGGAGGGGTACGAGCAGTACTTC. Its protein product is CAWREGYEQYF. The rearrangement joins TRBV30 to TRBJ2-7; D may be TRBD2 (6 bases). The CDR3 extends over 11 amino acids. V was pared by 3 bases and J by 4 bases, with 7 bases between. The germline gives CDR1 GTSNPN, CDR2 SVGIG (reference sequence). The full variable domain, completed using reference TRBV30 and TRBJ2-7, is SQTIHQWPATLVQPVGSPLSLECTVEGTSNPNLYWYRQAAGRGLQLLFYSVGIGQISSEVPQNLSASRPQDRQFILSSKKLLLSDSGFYLCAWREGYEQYFGPGTRLTVT.